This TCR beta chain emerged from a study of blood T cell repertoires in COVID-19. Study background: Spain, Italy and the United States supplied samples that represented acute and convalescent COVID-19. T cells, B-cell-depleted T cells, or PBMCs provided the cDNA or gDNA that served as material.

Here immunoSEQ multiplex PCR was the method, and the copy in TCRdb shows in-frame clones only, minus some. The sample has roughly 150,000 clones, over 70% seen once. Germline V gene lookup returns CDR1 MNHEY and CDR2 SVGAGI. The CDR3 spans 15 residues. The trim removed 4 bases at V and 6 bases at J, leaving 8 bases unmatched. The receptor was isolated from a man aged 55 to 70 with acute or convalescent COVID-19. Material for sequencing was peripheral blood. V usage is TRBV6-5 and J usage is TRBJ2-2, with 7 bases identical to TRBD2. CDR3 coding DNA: TGTGCCAGCAGTTGGGACTACCCTAGATCCGGGGAGCTGTTTTTT. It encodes CASSWDYPRSGELFF.